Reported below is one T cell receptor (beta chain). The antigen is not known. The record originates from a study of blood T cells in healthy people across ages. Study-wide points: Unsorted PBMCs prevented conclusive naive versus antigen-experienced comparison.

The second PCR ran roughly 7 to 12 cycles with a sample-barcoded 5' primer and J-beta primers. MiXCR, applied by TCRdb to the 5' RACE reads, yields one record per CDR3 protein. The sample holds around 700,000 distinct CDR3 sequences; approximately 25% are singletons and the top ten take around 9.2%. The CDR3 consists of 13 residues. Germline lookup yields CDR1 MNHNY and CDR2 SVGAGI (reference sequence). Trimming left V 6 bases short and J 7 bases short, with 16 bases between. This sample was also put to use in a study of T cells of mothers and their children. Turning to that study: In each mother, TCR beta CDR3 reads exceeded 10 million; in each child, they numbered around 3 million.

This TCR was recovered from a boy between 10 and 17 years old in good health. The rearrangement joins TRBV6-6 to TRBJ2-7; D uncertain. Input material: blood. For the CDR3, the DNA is TGTGCCAGCAGCCCTGGTTCATCCGTGGAGCAGTACTTC. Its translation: CASSPGSSVEQYF.